The next 8 T cell receptor beta chains were all read from a single sample in a study of glioma-infiltrating T cells after dendritic cell vaccination. The data were produced by immunoSEQ multiplex PCR, yet TCRdb's version contains in-frame clones alone and is incomplete. Of 93,000 or so clones in the sample, around three quarters were seen once. The specimen comprised blood, sampled before dendritic cell vaccination. These receptor sequences come from a human donor with glioblastoma.

The chain's CDR3 is CASSKIGSGKLFF. As DNA, the CDR3 is TGTGCCAGCAGTAAGATCGGTTCGGGTAAACTGTTTTTT. V gene TRBV28 combines with J gene TRBJ1-4; D is uncertain. The CDR3 spans 13 residues. The V end was cut by 5 bases, the J end by 11 bases, with 15 bases between. Per the germline V gene, CDR1 is MDHEN and CDR2 is SYDVKM.

The genes are TRBV7-6 and TRBJ1-5, with D unclear. CDR1 and CDR2 (germline): SGHVS, FNYEAQ. Trimming removed 5 bases from V and 0 bases from J, with 20 bases in between. The CDR3 length is 18 residues. In DNA, the CDR3 is TGTGCCAGCAGCCTTCGGCCACGGGAAACGTATAGCAATCAGCCCCAGCATTTT. It codes for CASSLRPRETYSNQPQHF. The full variable domain, with the rest looked up from reference TRBV7-6 and TRBJ1-5, is GAGVSQSPRYKVTKRGQDVALRCDPISGHVSLYWYRQALGQGPEFLTYFNYEAQQDKSGLPNDRFSAERPEGSISTLTIQRTEQRDSAMYRCASSLRPRETYSNQPQHFGDGTRLSIL.

This clone was detected only a few times. In DNA, the CDR3 is TGTGCCAGCAGCCCCGGGACTAGCCAAGAGACCCAGTACTTC. It translates to CASSPGTSQETQYF. The chain links TRBV7-2 to TRBJ2-5; 8 bases map to TRBD2. Germline lookup yields CDR1 SGHTA and CDR2 FQGNSA. The CDR3 extends over 14 amino acids. V shed 5 bases and J 1 base; nucleotides not matched to a gene: 3.

The V and J genes are TRBV2 and TRBJ2-3, with TRBD2 identical over 7 bases. Germline V gene data show CDR1 as SNHLY and CDR2 as FYNNEI. V lost 1 base and J lost 2; bases outside the gene matches: 6. This CDR3 is 16 amino acids long. The CDR3 region is CASSEDLAAATDTQYF. The CDR3 DNA reads as TGTGCCAGCAGTGAAGATCTAGCGGCGGCCACAGATACGCAGTATTTT.

This clone was found a few times. The rearrangement joins TRBV7-3 to TRBJ2-3; the match to TRBD2 covers 10 bases. Trimming took 3 bases from V and 3 from J; bases not matched to a gene: 6. The CDR3 runs 16 residues. The germline gives CDR1 SGHTA, CDR2 FQGTGA. Here the CDR3 reads CASSLEVLAGTDTQYF. In DNA, the CDR3 is TGTGCCAGCAGCTTGGAGGTACTAGCGGGGACAGATACGCAGTATTTT.

CDR3 loop: CASSDQGLAGPIQFF. In DNA form, the CDR3 reads TGTGCCAGCAGTGACCAGGGACTAGCGGGCCCGATTCAGTTCTTC. The chain is built from TRBV2 and TRBJ2-1; TRBD2 matches 12 bases. With 3 bases clipped from V and 13 bases from J, the junction kept 10 bases outside the gene matches. CDR1 is SNHLY and CDR2 is FYNNEI in the germline V gene. The CDR3 has 15 residues.

This clone was detected once. The chain has TRBV10-2 and TRBJ2-1, with 7 bases matching TRBD2. V shed 6 bases and J 8 bases; nucleotides not matched to a gene: 13. The CDR3 extends over 15 amino acids. Germline V lookup: CDR1 WSHSY, CDR2 SAAADI. The DNA of the CDR3 is TGCGCCAGCAGCGAGCGGGCCTGGGGGAGGGATGAGCAGTTCTTC. This codes for CASSERAWGRDEQFF.

V usage is TRBV7-9 and J usage is TRBJ2-3; tentative D call: TRBD1 (6 bases). Germline V CDR1 and CDR2: SEHNR, FQNEAQ (reference sequence). Trimming took 5 bases from V and 9 from J, leaving 15 bases between them. The CDR3 length is 13 residues. CDR3 residues: CASSAALRGTQYF. In nucleotides, the CDR3 is TGTGCCAGCAGCGCCGCTTTAAGGGGGACGCAGTATTTT.